Detailed here is one T cell receptor (beta chain). CTLA-4 blockade using ipilimumab, together with focal radiation, was received by patients with chemo-refractory metastatic non-small-cell lung cancer. These data are taken from a study of radiotherapy plus CTLA-4 blockade in lung cancer. V gave up 8 bases and J gave up 5 bases, with 10 bases separating them. There are 12 residues in the CDR3. Looked up from germline, CDR1 is MNHEY and CDR2 is SVGAGI. Clones were read by immunoSEQ multiplex PCR, and TCRdb kept only the in-frame ones, dropping some. The profile shows about 60,000 clones, around 80% of them singletons.

The source is a human donor with non-small cell lung cancer who had a partial response to radiotherapy plus ipilimumab. The chain links TRBV6-5 to TRBJ1-5; no firm D call. The sequencing used peripheral blood, collected from a patient treated with radiotherapy plus ipilimumab. The CDR3 loop reads CASRPGDQPQHF. CDR3 in DNA: TGTGCCAGCCGCCCCGGGGATCAGCCCCAGCATTTT.